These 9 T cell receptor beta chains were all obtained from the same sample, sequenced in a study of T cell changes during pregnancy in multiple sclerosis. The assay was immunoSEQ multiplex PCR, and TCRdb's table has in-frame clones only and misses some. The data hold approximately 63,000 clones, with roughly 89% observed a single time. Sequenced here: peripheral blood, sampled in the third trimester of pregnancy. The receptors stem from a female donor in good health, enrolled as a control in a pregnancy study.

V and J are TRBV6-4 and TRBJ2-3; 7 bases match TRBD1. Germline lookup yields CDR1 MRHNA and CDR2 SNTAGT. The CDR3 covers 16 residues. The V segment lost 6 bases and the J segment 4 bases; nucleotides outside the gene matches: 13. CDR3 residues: CASRALPGQSSDTQYF. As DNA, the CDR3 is TGTGCCAGCAGGGCACTTCCGGGACAGTCCTCAGATACGCAGTATTTT.

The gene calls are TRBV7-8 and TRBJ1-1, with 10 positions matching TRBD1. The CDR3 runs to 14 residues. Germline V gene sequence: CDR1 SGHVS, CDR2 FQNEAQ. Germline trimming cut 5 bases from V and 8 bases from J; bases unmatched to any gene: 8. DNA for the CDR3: TGTGCCAGCAGCCCTATGACAGGGGGCGTAGAAGCTTTCTTT. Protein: CASSPMTGGVEAFF.

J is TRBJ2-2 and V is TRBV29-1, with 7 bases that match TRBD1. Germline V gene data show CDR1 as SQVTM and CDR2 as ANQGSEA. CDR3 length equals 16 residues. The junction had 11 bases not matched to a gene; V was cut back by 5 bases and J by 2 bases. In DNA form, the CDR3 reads TGCAGCGTTCAATTATGGGGGACAGATAACACCGGGGAGCTGTTTTTT. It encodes CSVQLWGTDNTGELFF.

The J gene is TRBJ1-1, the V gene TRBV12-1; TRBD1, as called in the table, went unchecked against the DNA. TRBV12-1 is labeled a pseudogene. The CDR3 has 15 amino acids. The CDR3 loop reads CASSSARGSGTEAFF. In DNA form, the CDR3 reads TGTGCCAGCAGCTCAGCCAGGGGTAGTGGTACTGAAGCTTTCTTT.

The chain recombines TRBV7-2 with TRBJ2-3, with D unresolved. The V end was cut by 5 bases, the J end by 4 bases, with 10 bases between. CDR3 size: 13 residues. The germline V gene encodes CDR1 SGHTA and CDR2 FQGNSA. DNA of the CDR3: TGTGCCAGCAGCCCCCAAGCCCCAGATACGCAGTATTTT. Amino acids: CASSPQAPDTQYF.

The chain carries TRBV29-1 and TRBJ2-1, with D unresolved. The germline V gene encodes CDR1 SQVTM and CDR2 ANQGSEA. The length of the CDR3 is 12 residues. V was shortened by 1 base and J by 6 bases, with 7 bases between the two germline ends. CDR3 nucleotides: TGCAGCGTTGAAGGTCCTAGCAATGAGCAGTTCTTC. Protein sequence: CSVEGPSNEQFF.

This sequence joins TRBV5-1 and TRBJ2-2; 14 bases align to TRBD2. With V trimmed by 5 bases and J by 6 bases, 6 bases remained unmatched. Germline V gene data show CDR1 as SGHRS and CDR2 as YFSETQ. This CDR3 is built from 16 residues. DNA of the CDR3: TGCGCCAGCAGACGGGGACTAGCGGGAGCCCCCGGGGAGCTGTTTTTT. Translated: CASRRGLAGAPGELFF.

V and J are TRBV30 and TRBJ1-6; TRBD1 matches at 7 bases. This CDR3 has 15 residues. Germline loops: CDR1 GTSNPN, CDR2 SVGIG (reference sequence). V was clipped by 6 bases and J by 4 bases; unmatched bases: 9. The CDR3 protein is CACPPGQTYNSPLHF. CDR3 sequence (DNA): TGTGCCTGCCCGCCGGGACAGACTTATAATTCACCCCTCCACTTT.

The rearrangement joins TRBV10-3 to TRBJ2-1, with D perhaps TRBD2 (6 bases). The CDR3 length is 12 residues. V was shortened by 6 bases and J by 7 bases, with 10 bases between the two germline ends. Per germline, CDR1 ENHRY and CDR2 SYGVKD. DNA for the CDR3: TGTGCCATCAGGGTCCGGGAGAATGAGCAGTTCTTC. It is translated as CAIRVRENEQFF.